This T cell receptor beta chain was recovered during a study of T cell responses to AZD1222 COVID-19 vaccine. Clones were sequenced by immunoSEQ multiplex PCR, and TCRdb holds only the in-frame ones, with some missing. The profile covers around 150,000 clones, with 92% appearing a single time and 1% to 1.5% taken by the ten largest. The V gene's germline CDR1 is SEHNR and CDR2 FQNEAQ (reference sequence). This CDR3 contains 18 residues. Trimming took off 0 bases at V and 0 bases at J, with 12 bases between the two ends. The sample was peripheral blood, taken 28 days after the second AZD1222 dose. V usage is TRBV7-9 and J usage is TRBJ1-6; D is perhaps TRBD1 (5 bases). The source is an adult who received the AZD1222 COVID-19 vaccine. The CDR3 loop is CASSLAAGGGSYNSPLHF. DNA of the CDR3: TGTGCCAGCAGCTTAGCCGCCGGGGGTGGCTCCTATAATTCACCCCTCCACTTT.